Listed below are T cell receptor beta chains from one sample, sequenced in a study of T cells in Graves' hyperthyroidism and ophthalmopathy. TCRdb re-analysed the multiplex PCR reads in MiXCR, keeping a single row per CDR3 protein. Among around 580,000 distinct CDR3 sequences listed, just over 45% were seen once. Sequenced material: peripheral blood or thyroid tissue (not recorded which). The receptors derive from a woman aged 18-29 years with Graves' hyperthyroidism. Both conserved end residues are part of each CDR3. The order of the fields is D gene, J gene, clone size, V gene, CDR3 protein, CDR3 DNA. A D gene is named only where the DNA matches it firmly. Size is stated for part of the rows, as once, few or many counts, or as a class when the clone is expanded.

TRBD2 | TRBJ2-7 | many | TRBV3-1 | CASRLAGGGEQYF | TGTGCCAGCCGACTAGCGGGAGGGGGGGAGCAGTACTTC
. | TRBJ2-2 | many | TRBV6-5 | CASSYSLTVNTGELFF | TGTGCCAGCAGTTACTCCCTGACGGTGAACACCGGGGAGCTGTTTTTT
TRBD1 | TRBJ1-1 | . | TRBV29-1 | CSRDRATEAFF | TGCAGCCGGGACAGGGCCACTGAAGCTTTCTTT
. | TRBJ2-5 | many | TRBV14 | CASSNWASDQYF | TGTGCCAGCAGCAACTGGGCCAGCGACCAGTACTTC
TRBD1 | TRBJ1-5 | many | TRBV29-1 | CSVDQGENQPQHF | TGCAGCGTTGATCAGGGGGAGAATCAGCCCCAGCATTTT
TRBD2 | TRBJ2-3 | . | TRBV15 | CATSFRAGRVDTQYF | TGTGCCACCAGCTTCCGAGCGGGGCGAGTAGATACGCAGTATTTT
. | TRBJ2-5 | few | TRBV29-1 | CSLFSGSQETQYF | TGCAGCTTGTTTTCGGGCAGTCAAGAGACCCAGTACTTC
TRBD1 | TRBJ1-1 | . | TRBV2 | CASSRTGAFF | TGTGCCAGCAGTCGGACAGGGGCTTTCTTT
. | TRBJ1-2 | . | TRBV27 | CASSARQGGYTF | TGTGCCAGCAGCGCTCGGCAGGGGGGCTACACCTTC
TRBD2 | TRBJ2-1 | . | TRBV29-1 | CSVGGAGAYNEQFF | TGCAGCGTCGGGGGGGCGGGAGCTTACAATGAGCAGTTCTTC
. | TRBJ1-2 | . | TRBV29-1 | CSASRADSYGYTF | TGCAGCGCCAGCAGGGCCGACAGCTATGGCTACACCTTC
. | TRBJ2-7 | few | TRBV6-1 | CASPRGESYEQYF | TGTGCCAGCCCAAGGGGGGAATCCTACGAGCAGTACTTC
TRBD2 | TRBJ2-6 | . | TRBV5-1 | CASSPEPGGPVRGANVLTF | TGCGCCAGCAGCCCCGAGCCGGGAGGGCCGGTTAGAGGGGCCAACGTCCTGACTTTC
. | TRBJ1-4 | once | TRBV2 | CASSERGGLGKLFF | TGTGCCAGCAGTGAACGCGGGGGGCTTGGAAAACTGTTTTTT
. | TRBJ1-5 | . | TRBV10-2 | CATGGPVSNQPQHF | TGCGCCACGGGGGGGCCAGTGAGCAATCAGCCCCAGCATTTT
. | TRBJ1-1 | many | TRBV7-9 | CASSSFGTANTEAFF | TGTGCCAGCAGCTCCTTCGGGACGGCGAACACTGAAGCTTTCTTT
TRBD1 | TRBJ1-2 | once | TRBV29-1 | CSLVTGADGYTF | TGCAGCTTGGTGACAGGGGCTGATGGCTACACCTTC
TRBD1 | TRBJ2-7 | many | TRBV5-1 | CASSPDRGQYEQYF | TGCGCCAGCAGCCCGGACAGGGGGCAATACGAGCAGTACTTC
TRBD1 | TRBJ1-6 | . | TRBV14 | CASSRKGQGYNSPLHF | TGTGCCAGCAGCCGGAAGGGACAGGGGTACAATTCACCCCTCCACTTT
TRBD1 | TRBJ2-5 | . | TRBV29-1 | CSLDRVETQYF | TGCAGCTTGGACAGGGTTGAGACCCAGTACTTC
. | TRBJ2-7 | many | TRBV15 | CATSSRSRDEQYF | TGTGCCACCAGCTCAAGAAGCCGGGACGAGCAGTACTTC
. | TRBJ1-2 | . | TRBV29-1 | CSSRNGYTF | TGCAGCTCCAGGAATGGCTACACCTTC
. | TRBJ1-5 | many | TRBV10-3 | CAISAIAIGGNQPQHF | TGTGCCATCAGCGCCATTGCCATCGGCGGCAATCAGCCCCAGCATTTT
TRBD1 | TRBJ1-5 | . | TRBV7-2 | CASSYSGQGYQPQHF | TGTGCCAGCTCATATTCGGGACAGGGATATCAGCCCCAGCATTTT
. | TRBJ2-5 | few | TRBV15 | CATSRDRWSYQETQYF | TGTGCCACCAGCAGAGATAGGTGGTCTTACCAAGAGACCCAGTACTTC
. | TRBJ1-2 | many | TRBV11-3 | CASSANRDEGYTF | TGTGCCAGCAGCGCAAACAGGGATGAAGGCTACACCTTC
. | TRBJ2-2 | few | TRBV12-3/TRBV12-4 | CASSLSVLHTGELFF | TGTGCCAGCAGTTTATCTGTCTTACACACCGGGGAGCTGTTTTTT
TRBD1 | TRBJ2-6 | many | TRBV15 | CATGTGAHSGANVLTF | TGTGCCACCGGGACAGGGGCCCACTCTGGGGCCAACGTCCTGACTTTC
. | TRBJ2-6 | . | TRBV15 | CATSRDQGTLNTEAF | TGTGCCACCAGCAGAGATCAGGGGACATTGAACACTGAAGCTTTC
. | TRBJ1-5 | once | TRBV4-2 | CASSLYPGAGSNQPQHF | TGTGCCAGCAGCCTTTATCCGGGGGCTGGAAGCAATCAGCCCCAGCATTTT
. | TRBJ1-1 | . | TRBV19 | CASSKRDLEAFF | TGTGCCAGTAGTAAGCGGGACCTTGAAGCTTTCTTT
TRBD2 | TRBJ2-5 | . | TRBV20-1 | CSARGLAGEPQYF | TGCAGTGCTAGGGGACTAGCGGGAGAGCCCCAGTACTTC
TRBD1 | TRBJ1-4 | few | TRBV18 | CASSPSGGQGHEKLFF | TGTGCCAGCTCACCAAGTGGCGGACAGGGTCATGAAAAACTGTTTTTT
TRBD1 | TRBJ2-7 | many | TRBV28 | CASSSIGDRSSYEQYF | TGTGCCAGCAGTTCTATAGGGGACAGGAGCTCCTACGAGCAGTACTTC
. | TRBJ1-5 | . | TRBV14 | CASSHVHSNQPQHF | TGTGCCAGCAGCCATGTCCATAGCAATCAGCCCCAGCATTTT
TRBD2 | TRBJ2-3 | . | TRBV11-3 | CASSFSSGRTDPQYF | TGTGCCAGCAGCTTTTCTAGCGGGAGAACAGATCCGCAGTATTTT
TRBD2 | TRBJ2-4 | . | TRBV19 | CASSMTSGTGNIQYF | TGTGCCAGTAGTATGACTAGCGGGACCGGGAACATTCAGTACTTC
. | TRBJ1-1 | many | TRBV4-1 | CASSRGWATEAFF | TGCGCCAGCAGCCGCGGGTGGGCAACTGAAGCTTTCTTT
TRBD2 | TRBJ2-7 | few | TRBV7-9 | CASSYSGRIYEQYF | TGTGCCAGCAGCTATAGCGGGAGAATCTACGAGCAGTACTTC
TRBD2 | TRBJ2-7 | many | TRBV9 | CASSAGLADYEQYF | TGTGCCAGCAGCGCGGGACTAGCGGACTACGAGCAGTACTTC
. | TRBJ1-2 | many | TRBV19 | CASTSGPLYGYTF | TGTGCCAGCACGTCGGGCCCGCTCTATGGCTACACCTTC
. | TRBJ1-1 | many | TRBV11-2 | CASSFRGLVNTEAFF | TGTGCCAGCAGCTTTCGGGGTTTGGTGAACACTGAAGCTTTCTTT
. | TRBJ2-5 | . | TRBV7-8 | CASSSAPPTGEETQYF | TGTGCCAGCAGCTCCGCACCGCCAACGGGAGAGGAGACCCAGTACTTC
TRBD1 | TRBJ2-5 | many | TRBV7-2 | CASSLITAQGAQYF | TGTGCCAGCAGCTTAATCACAGCTCAGGGGGCCCAGTACTTC
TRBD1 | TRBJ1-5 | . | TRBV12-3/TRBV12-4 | CASSEEAGGTQHF | TGTGCCAGCAGTGAAGAGGCAGGGGGCACCCAGCATTTT
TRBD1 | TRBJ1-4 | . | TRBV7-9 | CASSRGGTDEKLFF | TGTGCCAGCAGCCGAGGCGGGACAGATGAAAAACTGTTTTTT
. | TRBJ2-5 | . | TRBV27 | CASSPSREVQYF | TGTGCCAGCAGTCCATCCAGGGAGGTCCAGTACTTC
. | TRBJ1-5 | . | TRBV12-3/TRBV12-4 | CASSFAQGKYQPQHF | TGTGCCAGCAGTTTCGCCCAGGGAAAGTACCAGCCCCAGCATTTT
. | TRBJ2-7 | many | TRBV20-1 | CSARGNTYEQYF | TGCAGTGCTAGGGGAAACACCTACGAGCAGTACTTC
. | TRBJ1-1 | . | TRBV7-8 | CASSYDPRGRRTEAFF | TGTGCCAGCAGTTACGACCCACGGGGGCGGCGGACTGAAGCTTTCTTT
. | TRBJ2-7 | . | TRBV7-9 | CASSLGGQHHEQYF | TGTGCCAGCAGCTTAGGCGGACAGCACCACGAGCAGTACTTC
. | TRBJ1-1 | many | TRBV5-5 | CASSSEGRTEAFF | TGTGCCAGCAGCTCTGAAGGCCGGACTGAAGCTTTCTTT
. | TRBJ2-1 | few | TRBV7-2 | CASSPKGRNEQFF | TGTGCCAGCAGCCCCAAGGGACGGAATGAGCAGTTCTTC
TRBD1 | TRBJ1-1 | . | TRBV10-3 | CATLQGQGIEAFF | TGTGCCACCCTCCAAGGACAGGGTATTGAAGCTTTCTTT
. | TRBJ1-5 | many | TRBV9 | CASSAGDPEPQHF | TGTGCCAGCAGCGCGGGGGATCCTGAGCCCCAGCATTTT
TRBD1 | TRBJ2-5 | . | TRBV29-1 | CSVYRGQETQYF | TGCAGCGTATACAGGGGACAAGAGACCCAGTACTTC
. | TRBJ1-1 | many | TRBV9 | CASSVSSLVGRNTEAFF | TGTGCCAGCAGCGTATCGAGTCTGGTGGGGAGGAACACTGAAGCTTTCTTT